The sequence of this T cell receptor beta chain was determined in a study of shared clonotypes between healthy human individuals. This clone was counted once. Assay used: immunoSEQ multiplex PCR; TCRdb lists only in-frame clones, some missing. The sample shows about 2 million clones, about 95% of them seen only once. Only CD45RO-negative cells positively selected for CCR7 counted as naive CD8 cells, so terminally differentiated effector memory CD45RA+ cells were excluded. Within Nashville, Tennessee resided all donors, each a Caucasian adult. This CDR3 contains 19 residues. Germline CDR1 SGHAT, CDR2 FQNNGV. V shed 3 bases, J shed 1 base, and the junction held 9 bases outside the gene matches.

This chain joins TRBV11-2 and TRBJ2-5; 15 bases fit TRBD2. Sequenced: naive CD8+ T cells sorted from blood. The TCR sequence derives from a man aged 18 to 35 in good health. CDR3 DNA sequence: TGTGCCAGCAGCTTCGTCCCGGGACTAGCGGGAGGCTTCCAAGAGACCCAGTACTTC. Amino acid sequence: CASSFVPGLAGGFQETQYF.